Listed below are T cell receptor beta chains from one sample, sequenced in a study of blood T cell repertoires in COVID-19. The method was immunoSEQ multiplex PCR; TCRdb's version includes in-frame clones alone and lacks a portion of them. Of 70,000 to 90,000 clones detected, about 74% appear once; the ten largest clones hold 2.5% to 3%. What was sequenced was peripheral blood. These receptors came from a human donor with acute or convalescent COVID-19. The donor label of this sample is uncertain. Each CDR3 is given with its conserved first and last residue. A D gene is named only where the DNA matches it firmly. Expanded clones get a size class; other rows say once, few or many, or leave the size out.

j_gene	v_gene	abundance	d_gene	CDR3nt	CDR3aa
TRBJ1-3	TRBV28	few	TRBD1	TGTGCCAGCAGTTTACAGGGGGCTGGAAACACCATATATTTT	CASSLQGAGNTIYF
TRBJ1-3	TRBV7-3	-	-	TGTGCCAGCAGCTTAAACCAGGGAAACACCATATATTTT	CASSLNQGNTIYF
TRBJ2-1	TRBV6-4	-	-	TGTGCCAGCAGTGAGGGAGTGGGGTCCTACAATGAGCAGTTCTTC	CASSEGVGSYNEQFF
TRBJ1-2	TRBV15	-	-	TGTGCCACCACCCCGGGTGGTAACTATGGCTACACCTTC	CATTPGGNYGYTF
TRBJ2-3	TRBV27	-	TRBD2	TGTGCCAGCAGCCAATTTAGCCTCGGGACTAGCGGATCTAGCACAGATACGCAGTATTTT	CASSQFSLGTSGSSTDTQYF
TRBJ2-5	TRBV11-2	-	TRBD2	TGTGCCAGCAGCTCCCGGGCGGGAGGGGAGACCCAGTACTTC	CASSSRAGGETQYF
TRBJ1-4	TRBV19	few	TRBD1	TGTGCCAGTAGTACCTCGACAGGGGCGAGGACTAATGAAAAACTGTTTTTT	CASSTSTGARTNEKLFF
TRBJ2-2	TRBV5-6	-	TRBD1	TGTGCCAGCAGCACGGACAGGGGGCGCGACACCGGGGAGCTGTTTTTT	CASSTDRGRDTGELFF
TRBJ2-7	TRBV28	-	-	TGTGCCAGCAGTTTATCACTCAGGTACTACGAGCAGTACTTC	CASSLSLRYYEQYF
TRBJ1-2	TRBV5-1	-	-	TGCGCCAGCAGCTTGGAATATCTCTATGGCTACACCTTC	CASSLEYLYGYTF
TRBJ1-1	TRBV16	-	-	TGTGCCAGCAAAGGAGACGGGATGAACACTGAAGCTTTCTTT	CASKGDGMNTEAFF
TRBJ2-3	TRBV7-9	-	-	TGTGCCAGCAGCTTAGATCCGGGATCGCAGTATTTT	CASSLDPGSQYF
TRBJ1-1	TRBV30	-	-	TGTGCCTATCGAAGGGGTACTGAAGCTTTCTTT	CAYRRGTEAFF
TRBJ1-2	TRBV6-5	-	TRBD1	TGTGCCAGCAGCACCGGGACAGGGGCCTCCTATGGCTACACCTTC	CASSTGTGASYGYTF
TRBJ1-5	TRBV19	-	-	TGTGCCAGTAGTATAGTGGCAGCAGGTAATCAGCCCCAGCATTTT	CASSIVAAGNQPQHF
TRBJ1-3	TRBV6-5	-	TRBD1	TGTGCCAGCAACCTCGACAGGGGGGCTGGAAACACCATATATTTT	CASNLDRGAGNTIYF
TRBJ2-7	TRBV7-9	few	TRBD2	TGTGCCAGCAGCTTTTCCGGGAGGGCTTACGAGCAGTACTTC	CASSFSGRAYEQYF
TRBJ1-2	TRBV7-9	once	-	TGTGCCAGCAGCGGATACCGGGACAACGAAAGCTATGGCTACACCTTC	CASSGYRDNESYGYTF
TRBJ2-2	TRBV9	-	-	TGTGCCAGCAGCGTACTTAGAAACGCGAACACCGGGGAGCTGTTTTTT	CASSVLRNANTGELFF
TRBJ1-3	TRBV10-3	once	-	TGTGCCATCAGTCTGGGGGCTCTCTCTGGAAACACCATATATTTT	CAISLGALSGNTIYF
TRBJ1-5	TRBV19	few	TRBD1	TGTGCCAGTAGTATCAGTCTAGGGACAGGCCGTCAGCCCCAGCATTTT	CASSISLGTGRQPQHF
TRBJ1-1	TRBV11-2	-	-	TGTGCCAGCAGCTTAACTCAGGGAAGGACTGAAGCTTTCTTT	CASSLTQGRTEAFF
TRBJ2-1	TRBV19	-	TRBD2	TGTGCCAGTAGCCACCCGGGGGGGTCCTACAATGAGCAGTTCTTC	CASSHPGGSYNEQFF
TRBJ1-1	TRBV10-1	-	-	TGCGCCAGCAATGACAGGATCGACGGTGAAGCTTTCTTT	CASNDRIDGEAFF
TRBJ2-1	TRBV7-3	-	-	TGTGCCAGCAGCTTAAGTGGGCGGGATCGTAAGGGTGAGCAGTTCTTC	CASSLSGRDRKGEQFF
TRBJ1-4	TRBV18	-	TRBD1	TGTGCCAGCTCACCTCTAGGGGGCCATGAAAAACTGTTTTTT	CASSPLGGHEKLFF
TRBJ1-5	TRBV27	-	-	TGTGCCAGCAGCCGCGGTCGGGGATACGGTCAGCCCCAGCATTTT	CASSRGRGYGQPQHF
TRBJ2-7	TRBV5-1	-	TRBD2	TGCGCCAGCAGTCCCGGACTAGCGGCACCCGGATCCTACGAGCAGTACTTC	CASSPGLAAPGSYEQYF
TRBJ2-2	TRBV9	-	-	TGTGCCAGCAGCGTAGGGGACTTACCGAACACCGGGGAGCTGTTTTTT	CASSVGDLPNTGELFF
TRBJ2-5	TRBV7-9	-	-	TGTGCCAGCAGCGCCCGGGGACTGCACCAAGAGACCCAGTACTTC	CASSARGLHQETQYF
TRBJ1-4	TRBV4-3	-	-	TGCGCCAGCAGCCAAGAAAGGGGCTCTAATGAAAAACTGTTTTTT	CASSQERGSNEKLFF
TRBJ1-1	TRBV5-5	-	-	TGTGCCAGCAGCTGGTCCGACTACACTGAAGCTTTCTTT	CASSWSDYTEAFF
TRBJ1-1	TRBV18	-	-	TGTGCCAGCTCACCCCCCATTAGGCGGGACACTGAAGCTTTCTTT	CASSPPIRRDTEAFF
TRBJ1-1	TRBV6-5	-	-	TGTGCCAGCTCACGGGGAACTGAAGCTTTCTTT	CASSRGTEAFF
TRBJ2-5	TRBV9	few	-	TGTGCCAGCAGCCCACGCCAGGGGCAAGAGACCCAGTACTTC	CASSPRQGQETQYF
TRBJ2-1	TRBV20-1	-	TRBD2	TGCAGTGCTAGTAGCGGGGCCTCCTACAATGAGCAGTTCTTC	CSASSGASYNEQFF
TRBJ1-2	TRBV5-4	few	TRBD1	TGTGCCAGCAGCTTGGCAGGGGGCGAAGCTAACTATGGCTACACCTTC	CASSLAGGEANYGYTF
TRBJ2-7	TRBV12-3/TRBV12-4	-	-	TGTGCCAGCAGTTTCGGGGGCTACGAGCAGTACTTC	CASSFGGYEQYF
TRBJ1-1	TRBV20-1	-	-	TGCAGGGCAGGGACTAACACTGAAGCTTTCTTT	CRAGTNTEAFF
TRBJ1-2	TRBV28	-	-	TGTGCCAGCAACTCTTTCCCACAGAACTATGGCTACACCTTC	CASNSFPQNYGYTF
TRBJ1-4	TRBV23-1	-	-	TGCGCCAGAAAGGGAACCGCAGCGGGTGGTAAACTGTTTTTT	CARKGTAAGGKLFF
TRBJ2-5	TRBV7-3	-	TRBD2	TGTGCCAGCAGCCACGGCGGGAGGGCCTCGTTGGAGACCCAGTACTTC	CASSHGGRASLETQYF
TRBJ1-6	TRBV5-1	few	-	TGCGCCAGCAAAACAGAGCTTGGCTTTAATTCACCCCTCCACTTT	CASKTELGFNSPLHF
TRBJ1-3	TRBV19	few	-	TGTGCCAGTACCCCTGGAAGAGGAAACTCTGGAAACACCATATATTTT	CASTPGRGNSGNTIYF
TRBJ2-1	TRBV5-1	-	TRBD2	TGCGCCAGCAGCCCTACTAGCGGGATTTCTCTTTACAATGAGCAGTTCTTC	CASSPTSGISLYNEQFF
TRBJ2-3	TRBV6-4	-	TRBD2	TGTGCCAGCAGTGACTCGAGAAGAAGCGGGGGTAGCACAGATACGCAGTATTTT	CASSDSRRSGGSTDTQYF
TRBJ1-2	TRBV18	-	TRBD1	TGTGCCAGCTCGCCACTACCGGACAGGGAGTATGGCTACACCTTC	CASSPLPDREYGYTF
TRBJ1-1	TRBV18	-	-	TGTGCCAGCTCACCAACGGCAGGTTTGAACACTGAAGCTTTCTTT	CASSPTAGLNTEAFF
TRBJ1-4	TRBV3-1/TRBV3-2	once	TRBD1	TGTGCCAGCAGCCAAAGACAGGGAGACGAAAAACTGTTTTTT	CASSQRQGDEKLFF